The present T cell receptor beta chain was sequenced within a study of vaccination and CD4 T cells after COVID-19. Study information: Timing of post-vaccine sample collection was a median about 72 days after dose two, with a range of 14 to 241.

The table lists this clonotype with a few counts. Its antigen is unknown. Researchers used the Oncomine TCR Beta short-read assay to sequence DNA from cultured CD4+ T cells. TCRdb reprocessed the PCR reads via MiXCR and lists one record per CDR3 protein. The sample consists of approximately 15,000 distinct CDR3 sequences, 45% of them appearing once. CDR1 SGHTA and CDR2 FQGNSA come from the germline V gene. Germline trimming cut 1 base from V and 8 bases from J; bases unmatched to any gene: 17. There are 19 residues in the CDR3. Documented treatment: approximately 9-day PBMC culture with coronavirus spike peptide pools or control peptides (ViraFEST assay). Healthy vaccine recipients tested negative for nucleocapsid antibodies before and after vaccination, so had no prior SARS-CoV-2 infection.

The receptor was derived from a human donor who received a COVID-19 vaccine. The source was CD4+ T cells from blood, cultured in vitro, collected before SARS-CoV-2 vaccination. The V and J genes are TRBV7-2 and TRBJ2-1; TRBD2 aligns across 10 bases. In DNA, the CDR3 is TGTGCCAGCAGCTTAGTAGGGGTTAGCGGGGGGCTCTCACGCGATGAGCAGTTCTTC. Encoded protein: CASSLVGVSGGLSRDEQFF.